At least ten counts were recorded for the clone carrying this T cell receptor (beta chain). Its antigen remains unknown. This sample is part of a study of T cells in Graves' hyperthyroidism and ophthalmopathy. Amplification of TCR beta CDR3 regions used RNA as the template. The HTBI primer set was used in a first-round RT-PCR of the TCR CDR3. Each CDR3 protein gets one entry after TCRdb re-called the multiplex PCR reads with MiXCR. The repertoire holds around 620,000 distinct CDR3 sequences, with roughly 50% as singletons. Study outcomes and limitations: Through a model of 13 V-J features, ophthalmopathy was separated from stable hyperthyroidism. Expanded thyroid clonotypes (above 0.001) were mostly also found in blood.

Trimming left V 3 bases short and J 3 bases short, with 14 bases between. The CDR3 has 15 residues. The germline gives CDR1 SGHTA, CDR2 FQGTGA. Sequencing was performed on peripheral blood or thyroid tissue (not recorded which). J is TRBJ1-1 and V is TRBV7-3; possibly TRBD1 for D (5 bases). The source of this sequence is an adult woman with Graves' disease, either hyperthyroidism or ophthalmopathy (not recorded which). The chain's CDR3 is CASSFRQFSYTEAFF. DNA of the CDR3: TGTGCCAGCAGCTTTAGACAGTTTTCTTACACTGAAGCTTTCTTT. Variable domain in full (rest from reference TRBV7-3 and TRBJ1-1): GAGVSQTPSNKVTEKGKYVELRCDPISGHTALYWYRQSLGQGPEFLIYFQGTGAADDSGLPNDRFFAVRPEGSVSTLKIQRTERGDSAVYLCASSFRQFSYTEAFFGQGTRLTVV.